This T cell receptor (beta chain) was recovered during a study of neurological immune-mediated disorders. Findings of the study overall: Phylogenetic grouping assigned the repertoires of 18 of 34 multiple sclerosis patients to a single related-CDR3 cluster, which may represent a signature. The absence of any CDR3 amino acid sequence shared by expanded clones across subjects suggests that repertoires were private in all groups.

This clonotype was counted ten times or more. Its matching antigen is unknown. Sequencing of 15-18 subjects in each run yielded over 160 million TCR-beta sequences. Via MiXCR, TCRdb re-called the 5' RACE reads, giving one row per CDR3 protein. This table has tens of thousands of distinct CDR3 sequences, under 4.5% appearing once. The V end lost 4 bases, the J end lost 0 bases, and 10 bases lay between the germline ends. Germline assignment: CDR1 DFQATT and CDR2 SNEGSKA (reference sequence). This CDR3 comprises 14 residues. This TCR was recovered from a woman aged 30 to 39 with multiple sclerosis. The chain has TRBV20-1 and TRBJ1-5; D uncertain. Input material: PBMCs. This chain's CDR3 is CSAIQPLSNQPQHF. The CDR3 DNA follows: TGCAGTGCTATCCAGCCCCTTAGCAATCAGCCCCAGCATTTT.